This T cell receptor (beta chain) was sequenced during a study of identical twins. MiXCR was run by TCRdb on the 5' RACE reads, yielding one entry per CDR3 protein. The table lists roughly 470,000 distinct CDR3 sequences, roughly an eighth of them singletons. Germline V gene lookup returns CDR1 SGHTA and CDR2 FQGNSA. The trim removed 2 bases at V and 4 bases at J, leaving 7 bases unmatched. The CDR3 runs 17 residues. This clonotype was observed a few times. This same sample was also taken into another study, of yellow fever vaccine responses in identical twins.

Sequenced input: CD4+ T cells sorted from blood. The sequence derives from a young woman in good health. The rearrangement links TRBV7-2 to TRBJ2-5; 13 nucleotides agree with TRBD2. The CDR3 here is CASSLTSGGAWRETQYF. The CDR3 DNA reads TGTGCCAGCAGCTTAACTAGCGGGGGGGCGTGGCGAGAGACCCAGTACTTC.